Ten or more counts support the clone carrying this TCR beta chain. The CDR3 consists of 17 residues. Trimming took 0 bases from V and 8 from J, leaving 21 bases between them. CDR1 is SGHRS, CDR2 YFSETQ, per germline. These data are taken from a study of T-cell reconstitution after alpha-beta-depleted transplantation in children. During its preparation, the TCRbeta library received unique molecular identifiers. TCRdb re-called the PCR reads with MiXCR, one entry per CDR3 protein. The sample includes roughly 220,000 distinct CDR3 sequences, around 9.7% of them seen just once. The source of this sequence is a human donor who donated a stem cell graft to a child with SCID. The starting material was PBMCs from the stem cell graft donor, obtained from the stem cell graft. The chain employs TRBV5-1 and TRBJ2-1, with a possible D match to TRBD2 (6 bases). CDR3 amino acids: CASSLGTRGSLLDEQFF. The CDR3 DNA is TGCGCCAGCAGCTTGGGGACCCGGGGGTCTCTGTTGGATGAGCAGTTCTTC.